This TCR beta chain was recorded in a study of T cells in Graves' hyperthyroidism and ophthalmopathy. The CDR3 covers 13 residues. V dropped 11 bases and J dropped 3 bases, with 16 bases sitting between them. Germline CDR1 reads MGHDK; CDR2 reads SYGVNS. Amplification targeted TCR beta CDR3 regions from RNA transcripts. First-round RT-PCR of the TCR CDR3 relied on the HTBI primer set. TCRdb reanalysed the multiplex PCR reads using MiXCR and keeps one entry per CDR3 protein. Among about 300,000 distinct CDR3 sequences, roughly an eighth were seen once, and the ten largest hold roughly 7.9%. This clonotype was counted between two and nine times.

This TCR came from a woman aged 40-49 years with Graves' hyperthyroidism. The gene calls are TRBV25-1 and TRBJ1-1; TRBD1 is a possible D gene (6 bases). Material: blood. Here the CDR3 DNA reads TGTGCCGTCACAGGGTTGACTGACACTGAAGCTTTCTTT. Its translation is CAVTGLTDTEAFF.